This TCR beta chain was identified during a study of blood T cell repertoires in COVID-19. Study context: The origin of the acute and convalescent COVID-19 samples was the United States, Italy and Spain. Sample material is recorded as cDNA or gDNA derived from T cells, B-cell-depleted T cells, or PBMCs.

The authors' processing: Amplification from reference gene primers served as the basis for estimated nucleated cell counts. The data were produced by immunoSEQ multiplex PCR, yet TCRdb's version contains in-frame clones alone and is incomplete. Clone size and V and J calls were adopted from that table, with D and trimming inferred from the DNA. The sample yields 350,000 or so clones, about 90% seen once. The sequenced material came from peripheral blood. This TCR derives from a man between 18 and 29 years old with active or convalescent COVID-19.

The chain's CDR3 is CASSPQSIFSSGNTIYF. CDR3 nucleotide sequence: TGTGCCAGCTCACCACAGTCGATTTTTAGCTCTGGAAACACCATATATTTT. V usage is TRBV18 and J usage is TRBJ1-3, with no clear D. Trimming took 1 base from V and 0 from J, leaving 13 bases between them. This CDR3 region has 17 residues. Germline V gene data show CDR1 as KGHSH and CDR2 as LQKENI. The complete variable domain, with remaining parts taken from reference TRBV18 and TRBJ1-3, reads NAGVMQNPRHLVRRRGQEARLRCSPMKGHSHVYWYRQLPEEGLKFMVYLQKENIIDESGMPKERFSAEFPKEGPSILRIQQVVRGDSAAYFCASSPQSIFSSGNTIYFGEGSWLTVV.